These 32 T cell receptor beta chains were sequenced from one sample in a study of T cell changes during pregnancy in multiple sclerosis. Data came from immunoSEQ multiplex PCR; TCRdb stores just in-frame clones and leaves some out. The data show around 36,000 clones, with 80% to 95% seen just once and about 0.45% held by the top ten. The sequencing used CD4+ T cells from peripheral blood mononuclear cells, collected in the third trimester of pregnancy. The receptor set was obtained from a female donor with multiple sclerosis, enrolled in a pregnancy study.

Concerning this clone itself: The junction departs from germline at one end; a sequencing error may be responsible. V and J are TRBV7-2 and TRBJ2-5; TRBD2 matches 11 bases. This CDR3 is 14 amino acids long. CDR1 and CDR2 (germline): SGHTA, FQGNSA. The CDR3 nucleotides read TGTGCCAGCAGTTTAGCGGGAGGGGGAGAGACCCAGTACTTC. Residues: CASSLAGGGETQYF.

The V and J genes are TRBV27 and TRBJ2-2; perhaps TRBD2 as D (6 bases). This CDR3 spans 16 amino acids. V was cut by 1 base and J by 0 bases, with 9 bases left in between. Germline V gene lookup returns CDR1 MNHEY and CDR2 SMNVEV (reference sequence). The CDR3 loop reads CASSLLAGSNTGELFF. CDR3 DNA sequence: TGTGCCAGCAGTTTATTGGCGGGATCGAACACCGGGGAGCTGTTTTTT.

The CDR3 DNA reads as TGTGCCAGCAGCTTGGGAGGGGAGCAGTACTTC. Translating it yields CASSLGGEQYF. The chain uses TRBV5-4 and TRBJ2-7; tentative D call: TRBD2 (5 bases). There are 11 residues in the CDR3. The V end lost 0 bases, the J end lost 7 bases, and 5 bases lay between the germline ends. CDR1 is SGHNT and CDR2 is YYREEE in the germline V gene (reference sequence).

The chain uses TRBV10-2 and TRBJ2-2; unclear D gene. CDR1 is WSHSY, CDR2 SAAADI, per germline. The CDR3 spans 13 residues. V dropped 3 bases and J dropped 1 base, with 3 bases sitting between them. The CDR3 is CASSELNTGELFF. The DNA of the CDR3 is TGCGCCAGCAGTGAACTGAACACCGGGGAGCTGTTTTTT.

The V call is TRBV27, the J call TRBJ1-4, with a possible D match to TRBD1 (5 bases). Trimming took 3 bases from V and 8 from J, leaving 19 bases between them. Germline-derived CDR1 and CDR2 are MNHEY and SMNVEV (reference sequence). The CDR3 spans 16 residues. CDR3 amino acids: CASSFVRGGGIEKLFF. DNA of the CDR3: TGTGCCAGCAGTTTTGTTCGTGGGGGGGGGATCGAAAAACTGTTTTTT. The variable domain in full, with the rest retrieved from reference TRBV27 and TRBJ1-4, is EAQVTQNPRYLITVTGKKLTVTCSQNMNHEYMSWYRQDPGLGLRQIYYSMNVEVTDKGDVPEGYKVSRKEKRNFPLILESPSPNQTSLYFCASSFVRGGGIEKLFFGSGTQLSVL.

The chain couples TRBV30 to TRBJ2-3, with 7 positions matching TRBD2. Germline assignment: CDR1 GTSNPN and CDR2 SVGIG (reference sequence). V gave up 3 bases and J gave up 0 bases; unmatched junction bases: 6. This CDR3 is 15 amino acids long. In nucleotides, the CDR3 is TGTGCCTGGAGGGCTAGCGGAGCTAGCACAGATACGCAGTATTTT. Amino acids: CAWRASGASTDTQYF.

The V call is TRBV27, the J call TRBJ1-1, with a weak D call TRBD1 (5 bases). V was pared by 0 bases and J by 5 bases, with 13 bases between. Germline CDR1 MNHEY, CDR2 SMNVEV (reference sequence). The CDR3 is 15 residues long. CDR3 nucleotide sequence: TGTGCCAGCAGTTTATCGGGGGGGGGTCTAACTGAAGCTTTCTTT. Amino acids: CASSLSGGGLTEAFF.

This sequence joins TRBV2 and TRBJ2-3; D is perhaps TRBD1 (5 bases). The CDR3 extends over 12 amino acids. Germline assignment: CDR1 SNHLY and CDR2 FYNNEI. The ends were cut back, 4 bases at V and 10 bases at J, with 12 bases in the middle. CDR3 sequence: CASSGGSLAQYF. Here the CDR3 DNA reads TGTGCCAGCAGTGGGGGCTCCCTAGCGCAGTATTTT.

The V and J genes are TRBV7-2 and TRBJ1-2; a weak D match, TRBD1 (6 bases). This CDR3 is built from 16 residues. Germline-derived CDR1 and CDR2 are SGHTA and FQGNSA. Trimming shortened V by 4 bases and J by 2 bases, and 17 bases separated the two germline ends. DNA for the CDR3: TGTGCCAGCAGCTCTAGAGCAGGGGATGAGAACTATGGCTACACCTTC. Encoded protein: CASSSRAGDENYGYTF. The entire variable domain, with the rest obtained from reference TRBV7-2 and TRBJ1-2, is as follows: GAGVSQSPSNKVTEKGKDVELRCDPISGHTALYWYRQSLGQGLEFLIYFQGNSAPDKSGLPSDRFSAERTGGSVSTLTIQRTQQEDSAVYLCASSSRAGDENYGYTFGSGTRLTVV.

V usage is TRBV6-5 and J usage is TRBJ2-5; 7 bases map to TRBD1. Losses at the gene ends were 10 bases for V and 4 bases for J; bases not matched to a gene: 9. The germline V gene encodes CDR1 MNHEY and CDR2 SVGAGI. The CDR3 is 13 amino acids. DNA for the CDR3: TGTGCCACGGGACAGCCAAAGGTAGAGACCCAGTACTTC. Its protein product is CATGQPKVETQYF.

The chain recombines TRBV7-2 with TRBJ2-7; 7 bases are shared with TRBD2. CDR1 SGHTA and CDR2 FQGNSA come from the germline V gene. This CDR3 comprises 14 residues. V shed 6 bases, J shed 0 bases, and the junction held 5 bases outside the gene matches. The CDR3 here is CASRLGGSSYEQYF. The CDR3 DNA reads TGTGCCAGCAGACTGGGGGGGAGCTCCTACGAGCAGTACTTC.

The rearrangement uses TRBV28 and TRBJ2-7, with D maybe TRBD2 (7 bases). This CDR3 has 13 amino acids. Germline V gene lookup returns CDR1 MDHEN and CDR2 SYDVKM. Trimming removed 2 bases from V and 6 bases from J, with 11 bases in between. In DNA, the CDR3 is TGTGCCAGCAGTTTAGTGGGAGGGGGCGAGCAGTACTTC. This gives the protein CASSLVGGGEQYF.

This clone was picked up one time. The J gene is TRBJ1-2, the V gene TRBV4-1, with D possibly being TRBD1 (6 bases). The CDR3 covers 12 residues. The germline V and J ends were trimmed by 5 bases and 8 bases, with 12 bases remaining between them. Germline assignment: CDR1 MGHRA and CDR2 YSYEKL. CDR3 region: CASSGQGLGYTF. CDR3 coding DNA: TGCGCCAGCAGCGGGCAGGGGCTGGGCTACACCTTC.

This chain joins TRBV25-1 and TRBJ1-4; unclear D gene. CDR3 size: 14 residues. The germline V gene has CDR1 MGHDK and CDR2 SYGVNS. The V end lost 4 bases, the J end lost 5 bases, and 11 bases lay between the germline ends. CDR3 bases: TGTGCCAGCAGTGCCGGTCCGCGGAATGAAAAACTGTTTTTT. Translated: CASSAGPRNEKLFF.

In nucleotides, the CDR3 is TGTGCCAGCAGCCAAGACGACAGGAGGAGGTTCTGGGATGGCTACACCTTC. This codes for CASSQDDRRRFWDGYTF. The chain uses TRBV14 and TRBJ1-2; the D gene is possibly TRBD1 (6 bases). Trimming removed 0 bases at V and 6 bases at J, with 20 bases between. From germline, CDR1 is SGHDN and CDR2 FVKESK. The CDR3 spans 17 residues.

This chain joins TRBV2 and TRBJ2-7; tentatively, D is TRBD2 (5 bases). Germline CDR1 reads SNHLY; CDR2 reads FYNNEI. This CDR3 comprises 13 residues. V lost 6 bases to trimming and J lost 6 bases, with 15 bases between them. This CDR3 is CASRGNGLFEQYF. Written as DNA, the CDR3 is TGTGCCAGCAGGGGAAATGGACTGTTCGAGCAGTACTTC.

This chain joins TRBV5-4 and TRBJ1-5; D gene ambiguous. CDR1 is SGHNT, CDR2 YYREEE, per germline (reference sequence). V was clipped by 0 bases and J by 5 bases, with 6 bases between them. CDR3 length: 13 residues. The CDR3 here is CASSLDRDQPQHF. In DNA form, the CDR3 reads TGTGCCAGCAGCTTGGACCGGGATCAGCCCCAGCATTTT.

J is TRBJ2-3 and V is TRBV14, with 8 nucleotides matching TRBD2. The CDR3 length is 16 residues. J was trimmed by 2 bases and V by 4 bases; bases with no gene match: 8. Germline V gene sequence: CDR1 SGHDN, CDR2 FVKESK. CDR3: CASSPVAGLHTDTQYF. The CDR3 DNA follows: TGTGCCAGCAGCCCGGTAGCGGGATTACACACAGATACGCAGTATTTT. The full variable domain, with the rest looked up from reference TRBV14 and TRBJ2-3, is EAGVTQFPSHSVIEKGQTVTLRCDPISGHDNLYWYRRVMGKEIKFLLHFVKESKQDESGMPNNRFLAERTGGTYSTLKVQPAELEDSGVYFCASSPVAGLHTDTQYFGPGTRLTVL.

CDR3 coding DNA: TGTGCCAGCAGTTTCCGACAGGGAGGTGGTCGCGCTGAAGCTTTCTTT. It specifies CASSFRQGGGRAEAFF. The chain couples TRBV27 to TRBJ1-1, with 7 bases aligning to TRBD1. CDR3 length equals 16 residues. Germline V lookup: CDR1 MNHEY, CDR2 SMNVEV (reference sequence). V dropped 3 bases and J dropped 6; count of bases not matched to a gene: 13.

This sequence joins TRBV11-2 and TRBJ2-2, with 7 bases fitting TRBD2. J lost 0 bases, V lost 4 bases, and 5 bases had no gene match. Germline CDR1 SGHAT, CDR2 FQNNGV. The length of the CDR3 is 16 residues. The CDR3, as DNA: TGTGCCAGCAGCTCCCCTAGCGGCGCGAACACCGGGGAGCTGTTTTTT. It translates to CASSSPSGANTGELFF. Full variable domain (missing parts from reference TRBV11-2 and TRBJ2-2): EAGVAQSPRYKIIEKRQSVAFWCNPISGHATLYWYQQILGQGPKLLIQFQNNGVVDDSQLPKDRFSAERLKGVDSTLKIQPAKLEDSAVYLCASSSPSGANTGELFFGEGSRLTVL.

The chain employs TRBV4-2 and TRBJ2-1; D is perhaps TRBD1 (6 bases). There are 12 residues in the CDR3. The V gene lost 3 bases and the J gene lost 10 bases, with 10 bases spanning the gap. CDR1 LGHNA and CDR2 YNFKEQ come from the germline V gene. DNA of the CDR3: TGTGCCAGCAGCCAGCTGGGGGCAGAGCAGTTCTTC. This encodes CASSQLGAEQFF.

This clone appeared once. The chain carries TRBV6-4 and TRBJ1-5; 8 bases align to TRBD1. Trimming cost V 2 bases and J 3 bases; bases outside gene matches: 15. The CDR3 has 19 residues. Per germline, CDR1 MRHNA and CDR2 SNTAGT. The chain's CDR3 is CASSDRQGARTLVNQPQHF. For the CDR3, the DNA is TGTGCCAGCAGTGACCGCCAGGGGGCGCGTACCCTGGTCAATCAGCCCCAGCATTTT.

The chain carries TRBV7-8 and TRBJ2-7, with a tentative D call TRBD2 (5 bases). Germline lookup yields CDR1 SGHVS and CDR2 FQNEAQ. CDR3 size: 16 residues. The V and J ends lost 6 bases and 2 bases respectively, with 20 bases between them. CDR3 amino acids: CASSTRVARSPYEQYF. CDR3 in DNA: TGTGCCAGCAGTACTAGGGTGGCCCGGTCCCCCTACGAGCAGTACTTC. The full variable domain, completed using reference TRBV7-8 and TRBJ2-7, is GAGVSQSPRYKVAKRGQDVALRCDPISGHVSLFWYQQALGQGPEFLTYFQNEAQLDKSGLPSDRFFAERPEGSVSTLKIQRTQQEDSAVYLCASSTRVARSPYEQYFGPGTRLTVT.

This chain connects TRBV29-1 to TRBJ2-1; 8 bases are a match to TRBD1. The CDR3 is 12 amino acids. The germline V gene has CDR1 SQVTM and CDR2 ANQGSEA. Germline trimming cut 6 bases from V and 5 bases from J; bases unmatched to any gene: 3. The CDR3 sequence is CSVHRGNNEQFF. As DNA, the CDR3 is TGCAGCGTCCACAGGGGGAACAATGAGCAGTTCTTC.

The CDR3 reads CAWSLFPGLAVSYEQYF. The DNA for the CDR3 is TGTGCCTGGAGTTTATTTCCGGGACTAGCGGTGTCCTACGAGCAGTACTTC. The chain is built from TRBV30 and TRBJ2-7; 11 bases line up with TRBD2. The germline gives CDR1 GTSNPN, CDR2 SVGIG (reference sequence). V dropped 2 bases and J dropped 1; count of bases not matched to a gene: 10. The CDR3 has 17 amino acids.

The rearrangement uses TRBV9 and TRBJ1-4; perhaps TRBD1 as D (5 bases). The V and J ends lost 0 bases and 4 bases respectively, with 7 bases between them. The CDR3 has 14 residues. Per germline, CDR1 SGDLS and CDR2 YYNGEE. In nucleotides, the CDR3 is TGTGCCAGCAGCGTAGGACAGATTAATGAAAAACTGTTTTTT. It encodes CASSVGQINEKLFF.

Notes on this clone: One end of the junction varies from germline; a read error may be responsible. This chain joins TRBV27 and TRBJ2-7; 8 positions match TRBD1. The CDR3 extends over 19 amino acids. Germline values: CDR1 MNHEY, CDR2 SMNVEV (reference sequence). CDR3 protein: CASSLFYHPGQASLSEQYF. DNA of the CDR3: TGTGCCAGCAGCTTATTCTACCATCCGGGACAGGCATCGCTCTCCGAGCAGTACTTC.

The genes are TRBV14 and TRBJ2-2; 7 nucleotides match TRBD2. Germline V gene data show CDR1 as SGHDN and CDR2 as FVKESK. The CDR3 is 15 amino acids. Unmatched junction bases numbered 0, after V lost 1 base and J lost 1 base. In DNA, the CDR3 is TGTGCCAGCAGCCAAGCGGGAGGGAACACCGGGGAGCTGTTTTTT. It encodes CASSQAGGNTGELFF.

The genes are TRBV5-4 and TRBJ2-7; TRBD1 matches at 11 bases. This CDR3 comprises 15 residues. Germline-derived CDR1 and CDR2 are SGHNT and YYREEE (reference sequence). The V gene end was trimmed by 2 bases and the J gene end by 4 bases; junction bases not matched to a gene: 5. Here the CDR3 reads CASSLPGTGGYEQYF. In DNA, the CDR3 is TGTGCCAGCAGCTTACCCGGGACAGGGGGGTACGAGCAGTACTTC.

J is TRBJ2-7 and V is TRBV9; D is ambiguous. In germline, CDR1 is SGDLS, CDR2 YYNGEE. The CDR3 is 14 residues long. The V end was cut by 0 bases, the J end by 5 bases, with 12 bases between. The CDR3 bases are TGTGCCAGCAGCGTAGAGGCAGGAACGAACGAGCAGTACTTC. It specifies CASSVEAGTNEQYF.

CDR3 in amino acids: CASATSGRAGELFF. The CDR3 DNA reads TGTGCCAGCGCGACTAGCGGGAGGGCCGGGGAGCTGTTTTTT. V usage is TRBV25-1 and J usage is TRBJ2-2, with TRBD2 identical over 14 bases. Germline V gene lookup returns CDR1 MGHDK and CDR2 SYGVNS. V lost 8 bases to trimming and J lost 6 bases; unmatched junction nucleotides: 2. This CDR3 comprises 14 residues.

This CDR3 reads CASYGSRRATYGYTF. The CDR3 bases are TGTGCCAGTTATGGCTCCAGGAGGGCGACCTATGGCTACACCTTC. V usage is TRBV5-3 and J usage is TRBJ1-2; D unresolved. TRBV5-3 has ORF status, its function being uncertain. Trimming removed 8 bases from V and 4 bases from J, with 21 bases in between. This CDR3 spans 15 amino acids.